Sequencing of this T cell receptor (beta chain) was carried out in a study of T cell changes during pregnancy in multiple sclerosis (dated by TCRdb to about 2019). About the full investigation: The study examined how the T cell repertoire changed over the course of pregnancy in women with multiple sclerosis.

A remark on this clone: The clone's antigen remains unknown. The sample holds no much larger clone one base away, and base qualities are not on file.

Trimmed from V: 3 bases; trimmed from J: 5 bases; junction bases lacking a gene match: 9. CDR1 and CDR2, per the germline V gene, are SGHRS and YFSETQ. The CDR3 spans 16 residues, from the cysteine through the phenylalanine. CDR3 DNA is the only sequence kept; it has 48 bases, read in frame from the first base. The method behind the library was the immunoSEQ multiplex PCR assay. TCRdb carries this immuneACCESS record with in-frame sequences only. Its versions omit some clonotypes, under half of them owing to an unresolved V gene in the studies checked, with the rest unexplained. The sample table contains approximately 26,000 clones; only one count was recorded for about 91% of them. Jointly, the top ten make up about 0.8% of the sample.

This specimen consisted of CD4+ T cells from peripheral blood mononuclear cells, obtained in the second trimester of pregnancy. The chain is encoded by TRBV5-1 joined to TRBJ2-5; a stretch of 11 junction bases matches TRBD2. The origin of this receptor is a female donor with multiple sclerosis, enrolled in a pregnancy study. The DNA reads as follows: TGCGCCAGCAGCTCGGGACTAGCGGACCGAGGGGAGACCCAGTACTTC. It translates as CASSSGLADRGETQYF.